These 3 T cell receptor beta chains share one sample of origin, sequenced in a study of early stage breast cancer tumors. Clones were sequenced by immunoSEQ multiplex PCR, and TCRdb holds only the in-frame ones, with some missing. The repertoire holds about 46,000 clones, roughly 73% seen once, with 3.4% in the top ten. Sequencing was done on a sample of blood. These receptors all stem from a person aged 35 to 50 with breast cancer.

The rearrangement joins TRBV10-3 to TRBJ2-1, with 7 bases that match TRBD2. Germline CDR1 reads ENHRY; CDR2 reads SYGVKD. V lost 10 bases and J lost 6; bases outside the gene matches: 18. The CDR3 consists of 16 residues. In nucleotides, the CDR3 is TGTGCCACTTCAAGCGGGACTGGGTCAGTCCCCAATGAGCAGTTCTTC. Translation gives CATSSGTGSVPNEQFF.

V usage is TRBV7-9 and J usage is TRBJ2-1; D is unclear. The germline V gene has CDR1 SEHNR and CDR2 FQNEAQ (reference sequence). V gave up 2 bases and J gave up 0 bases, with 8 bases separating them. The CDR3 loop spans 15 amino acids. CDR3 DNA: TGTGCCAGCAGCTTAAGGAGAGGCTCCTACAATGAGCAGTTCTTC. Protein sequence: CASSLRRGSYNEQFF.

This clone was observed a handful of times. Here the CDR3 reads CASSLGQGGTEAFF. The CDR3 region has the DNA TGTGCCAGCAGTTTGGGACAGGGAGGTACTGAAGCTTTCTTT. This chain uses TRBV6-6 with TRBJ1-1; 9 bases are a match to TRBD1. Trimming at V came to 4 bases and at J to 5 bases, leaving 5 bases not matched to a gene. Germline CDR1 is MNHNY and CDR2 is SVGAGI (reference sequence). The CDR3 loop spans 14 amino acids.